This entry concerns a single T cell receptor (beta chain). The target of this receptor is not known. Per-base quality was not reported, and no clone a single base away is much larger than it. These data originate in a study of human thymus T cells (dated by TCRdb to the early 2020s). With respect to the entire study: The study used 7 or 8 infant thymus samples plus four related peripheral blood samples to characterize TCR alpha and beta repertoires. The infant donors were roughly 7 to 244 days old, and the cohort included over five males and two females. The study at large found these results: Biased V and J gene segment usage appeared to be present in both thymic and peripheral blood repertoires. The related research found that thymic TCR repertoires overlapped highly between unrelated individuals. On average, roughly 800,000 unique TCRB clonotypes were obtained from thymus samples, compared with 75,000 to 90,000 from blood samples.

TCRB and TCRAD loci were amplified from a standardized quantity of quality-controlled genomic DNA using the immunoSEQ multiplex PCR assay. The amplicons spanned the V(D)J region and were long enough to cover the CDR3 and allow V and J genes to be identified. The amplicons were sequenced on an Illumina platform via the commercial immunoSEQ service. Regarding the original processing steps: Primer bias and sequencing errors were corrected using previously described methods, and TCRAD and TCRB definitions followed the IMGT database. immunoSEQ Analyzer 3.0 and VDJTools were used for repertoire analysis, which covered basic statistics, V/J segment usage, diversity estimates, rarefaction and pairwise overlap. Diversity was estimated using the Chao1, ChaoE, Efron-Thisted, Shannon and inverse Simpson indices, and was also estimated on datasets down-sampled to the size of the smallest sample. Repertoire overlap was determined by strict matching of CDR3 nucleotide sequence, V gene and J gene, and Jaccard-based multidimensional scaling clustering was applied. The clones in this table, taken by TCRdb from immuneACCESS, are in-frame only. Not every clone is retained; where verified, under half of the shortfall comes from an unresolved V gene, and the cause of the rest is unknown. The V and J calls and clone size are taken from that table; D and trimming were inferred from the DNA. A total of some 120,000 clones appear in this sample, around 94% of them only once. The ten most abundant clones make up approximately 0.022% of the sample.

Thymus tissue was obtained as surgical resects removed during corrective cardiac surgery. In Finland, the donors were immunologically healthy infants who were having open corrective cardiac surgery for congenital heart defects. Thymocytes were freed from the tissue by mechanical means and kept at -70 degrees C as pellets of roughly 9-30 million cells. A QIAsymphony instrument was used to extract genomic DNA from frozen cell pellets. The CDR3 spans 14 residues, from the cysteine through the phenylalanine. Only CDR3 DNA is held: 42 bases, read in frame from base 1. The germline V gene specifies SGHDT as CDR1 and YYEEEE as CDR2. Relative to germline, V is 4 bases shorter and J is 4 bases shorter, with 9 bases between their ends.

The sequence came from a boy in the first two years of life with a congenital heart defect but otherwise immunologically healthy. The chain is assembled from TRBV5-6 and TRBJ2-6; the D gene cannot be named for sure. Sequencing used thymus tissue. The CDR3 region has the sequence CASSPNLGANVLTF. At the DNA level, the sequence is TGTGCCAGCAGCCCTAACTTGGGGGCCAACGTCCTGACTTTC.